The rows below give T cell receptor beta chains drawn from one sample of a study of cytomegalovirus exposure and HLA in healthy donors. Repertoires were generated with immunoSEQ multiplex PCR, while TCRdb's copy carries only in-frame clones and drops some. The sample includes about 130,000 clones. The sequenced material came from PBMCs. The receptor source for this set is a man aged 25-40 years in good health and CMV-seronegative. CDR3s include the opening cysteine and the closing phenylalanine or tryptophan. D genes are given only for firm matches.

v_call	d_call	j_call	cdr3_aa	cdr3_nt
TRBV5-1	TRBD2	TRBJ2-3	CASSLTSGRGTDTQYF	TGCGCCAGCAGCCTAACTAGCGGGAGGGGTACAGATACGCAGTATTTT
TRBV27	TRBD1	TRBJ2-7	CASRNPGQDETYEQYF	TGTGCCAGCAGGAATCCAGGACAGGATGAAACCTACGAGCAGTACTTC
TRBV5-1	TRBD1	TRBJ2-1	CASNGQGFNEQFF	TGCGCCAGCAACGGACAGGGGTTCAATGAGCAGTTCTTC
TRBV7-9	TRBD2	TRBJ2-7	CASSLGTSNSYEQYF	TGTGCCAGCAGCTTAGGGACTAGCAACTCCTACGAGCAGTACTTC
TRBV28	TRBD1	TRBJ1-2	CASSRQGGYYGYTF	TGTGCCAGCAGTCGACAGGGGGGGTACTATGGCTACACCTTC
TRBV28	TRBD1	TRBJ1-5	CASSSPQTGGVVQPQHF	TGTGCCAGCAGTTCCCCGCAGACAGGGGGCGTGGTTCAGCCCCAGCATTTT
TRBV28	NA	TRBJ1-2	CASKQDRTNYGYTF	TGTGCCAGCAAACAAGACAGAACTAACTATGGCTACACCTTC
TRBV5-1	TRBD1	TRBJ1-2	CASSSTGGDYGYTF	TGCGCCAGCAGCTCAACAGGGGGCGACTATGGCTACACCTTC
TRBV5-6	NA	TRBJ1-1	CASSPLQGGNTEAFF	TGTGCCAGCAGCCCCTTACAGGGTGGGAACACTGAAGCTTTCTTT
TRBV5-1	TRBD1	TRBJ1-2	CASSLGPGTGDYGYTF	TGCGCCAGCAGCTTGGGGCCCGGGACAGGCGATTATGGCTACACCTTC
TRBV2	TRBD1	TRBJ1-1	CASRPRQGGNTEAFF	TGTGCCAGCAGACCTAGACAGGGGGGGAACACTGAAGCTTTCTTT
TRBV28	NA	TRBJ1-3	CASSSGTFGNTIYF	TGTGCCAGCAGTTCCGGTACTTTTGGAAACACCATATATTTT
TRBV10-3	TRBD2	TRBJ2-7	CAISGGLDLNEQYF	TGTGCCATCAGCGGGGGACTAGACCTGAACGAGCAGTACTTC
TRBV30	NA	TRBJ1-2	CAWNSIGVDGYTF	TGTGCCTGGAACTCAATCGGGGTTGATGGCTACACCTTC
TRBV10-2	TRBD1	TRBJ2-5	CASSFPRGQGKETQYF	TGCGCCAGCAGTTTCCCTCGAGGACAGGGGAAAGAGACCCAGTACTTC
TRBV7-9	TRBD2	TRBJ2-1	CASSAGGSEQFF	TGTGCCAGCAGCGCGGGGGGGTCTGAGCAGTTCTTC
TRBV29-1	NA	TRBJ1-4	CSVRGMGEKLSF	TGCAGCGTCAGGGGAATGGGTGAAAAACTGTCTTTT
TRBV14	NA	TRBJ1-1	CASSLQASTEAFF	TGTGCCAGCAGCCTCCAAGCTAGTACCGAAGCTTTCTTT
TRBV30	NA	TRBJ2-3	CAWSVRDTQYF	TGTGCCTGGAGTGTACGGGATACGCAGTATTTT
TRBV19	NA	TRBJ1-5	CASRNQEEGLYQPQHF	TGTGCCAGTAGGAACCAAGAGGAGGGCTTATATCAGCCCCAGCATTTT
TRBV14	NA	TRBJ1-2	CASSPAAVSYGYTF	TGTGCCAGCAGCCCCGCGGCCGTTTCCTATGGCTACACCTTC
TRBV7-8	NA	TRBJ1-5	CASSLRAGNQPQHF	TGTGCCAGCAGCTTAAGAGCAGGGAATCAGCCCCAGCATTTT
TRBV23-1	NA	TRBJ2-5	CASSPARRPETQYF	TGCGCCAGCAGTCCCGCGAGGAGGCCAGAGACCCAGTACTTC
TRBV7-3	NA	TRBJ1-1	CASSLDSVTAEAFF	TGTGCCAGCAGCCTCGACAGCGTCACGGCTGAAGCTTTCTTT
TRBV2	TRBD1	TRBJ1-6	CASRGTGNNSPLHF	TGTGCCAGCAGGGGGACAGGGAATAATTCACCCCTCCACTTT
TRBV27	NA	TRBJ1-5	CASSFGGGGQPQHF	TGTGCCAGCAGTTTCGGGGGAGGCGGTCAGCCCCAGCATTTT
TRBV12-5	TRBD2	TRBJ2-1	CASGLTLAGYYSYNEQFF	TGTGCTAGTGGTTTGACGTTAGCGGGATACTACTCCTACAATGAGCAGTTCTTC
TRBV18	NA	TRBJ2-5	CASSPLEGLQETQYF	TGTGCCAGCTCACCACTTGAGGGACTTCAAGAGACCCAGTACTTC
TRBV15	TRBD1	TRBJ1-3	CATSSDRVTGNTIYF	TGTGCCACCAGCAGTGACAGGGTGACGGGAAACACCATATATTTT
TRBV28	TRBD2	TRBJ2-7	CASSNTGPAGATGQYF	TGTGCCAGCAGCAACACGGGGCCAGCGGGGGCTACGGGGCAGTACTTC
TRBV5-1	TRBD2	TRBJ2-7	CASSLGGLAGGDEQYF	TGCGCCAGCAGCTTGGGGGGACTAGCGGGAGGAGACGAGCAGTACTTC
TRBV19	TRBD2	TRBJ2-2	CASSIPPALAGGSAGELFF	TGTGCCAGTAGTATACCCCCGGCTCTAGCGGGAGGGTCGGCCGGGGAGCTGTTTTTT
TRBV29-1	TRBD1	TRBJ2-7	CSVVWPGQGVHEQYF	TGCAGCGTTGTCTGGCCGGGACAGGGGGTACACGAGCAGTACTTC
TRBV5-1	NA	TRBJ2-7	CASSLSLREGGDEQYF	TGCGCCAGCAGCTTGTCTCTTCGGGAAGGGGGTGACGAGCAGTACTTC
TRBV7-2	TRBD2	TRBJ2-7	CASSSTSGRNEQYF	TGTGCCAGCAGCTCGACTAGCGGGAGAAACGAGCAGTACTTC
TRBV7-3	TRBD2	TRBJ2-1	CASSRTSGRDNEQFF	TGTGCCAGCAGCCGGACTAGCGGGAGGGACAATGAGCAGTTCTTC
TRBV28	NA	TRBJ1-5	CASSFGGQPQHF	TGTGCCAGCAGTTTCGGTGGTCAGCCCCAGCATTTT
TRBV30	TRBD1	TRBJ2-5	CAYRTGETQYF	TGTGCCTACCGGACAGGGGAGACCCAGTACTTC
TRBV7-2	NA	TRBJ2-7	CASSLAVSSYEQYF	TGTGCCAGCAGCTTAGCCGTCTCCAGTTATGAGCAGTACTTC
TRBV5-1	TRBD1	TRBJ1-2	CASSLGDRGPGGYTF	TGCGCCAGCAGCTTGGGGGACAGGGGGCCCGGTGGCTACACCTTC
TRBV6-6	TRBD1	TRBJ1-4	CASSSDRVTNEKLFF	TGTGCCAGCAGTTCAGACAGGGTGACTAATGAAAAACTGTTTTTT
TRBV27	TRBD2	TRBJ2-5	CASSLLAGQETQYF	TGTGCCAGCAGTCTACTAGCGGGACAAGAGACCCAGTACTTC